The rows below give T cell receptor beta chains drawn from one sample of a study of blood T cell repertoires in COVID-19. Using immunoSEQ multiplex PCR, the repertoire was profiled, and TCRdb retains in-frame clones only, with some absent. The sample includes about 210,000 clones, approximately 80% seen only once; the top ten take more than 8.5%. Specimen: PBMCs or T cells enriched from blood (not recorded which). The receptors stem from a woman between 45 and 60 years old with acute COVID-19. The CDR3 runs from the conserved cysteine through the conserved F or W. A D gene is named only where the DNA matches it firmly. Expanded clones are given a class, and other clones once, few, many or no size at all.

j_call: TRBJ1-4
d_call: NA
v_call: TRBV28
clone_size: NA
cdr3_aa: CASKRGLSYEKLFF
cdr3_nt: TGTGCCAGCAAGCGGGGCCTAAGTTATGAAAAACTGTTTTTT

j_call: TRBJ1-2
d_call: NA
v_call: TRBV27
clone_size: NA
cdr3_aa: CASSLSQGYGYTF
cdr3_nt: TGTGCCAGCAGTTTGTCACAGGGATATGGCTACACCTTC

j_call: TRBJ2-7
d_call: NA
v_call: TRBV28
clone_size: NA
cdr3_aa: CASSQKIGGRLSYEQYF
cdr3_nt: TGTGCCAGCAGCCAAAAAATTGGGGGGAGGCTCTCCTACGAGCAGTACTTC

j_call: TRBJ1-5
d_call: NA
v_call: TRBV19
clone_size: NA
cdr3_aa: CASSGTQAQRQPQHF
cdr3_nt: TGTGCCAGTAGCGGCACACAGGCTCAACGTCAGCCCCAGCATTTT

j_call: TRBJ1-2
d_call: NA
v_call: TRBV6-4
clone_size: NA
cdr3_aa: CASSPSTVNYGYTF
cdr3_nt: TGTGCCAGCAGCCCGTCGACAGTTAACTATGGCTACACCTTC

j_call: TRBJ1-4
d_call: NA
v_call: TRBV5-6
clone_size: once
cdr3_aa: CASSLSGSGEKLFF
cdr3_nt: TGTGCCAGCAGCTTGTCAGGGTCGGGTGAAAAACTGTTTTTT

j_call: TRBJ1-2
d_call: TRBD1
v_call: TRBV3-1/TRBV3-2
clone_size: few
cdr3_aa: CASSLRGQGTNYGYTF
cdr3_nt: TGTGCCAGCAGCCTACGGGGACAGGGGACTAACTATGGCTACACCTTC

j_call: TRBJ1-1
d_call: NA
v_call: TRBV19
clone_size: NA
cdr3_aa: CASSGFWAEAFF
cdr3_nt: TGTGCCAGTAGTGGGTTCTGGGCCGAAGCTTTCTTT

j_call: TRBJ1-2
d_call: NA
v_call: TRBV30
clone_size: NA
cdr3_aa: CAWQGGYGYTF
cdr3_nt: TGTGCCTGGCAGGGAGGCTATGGCTACACCTTC

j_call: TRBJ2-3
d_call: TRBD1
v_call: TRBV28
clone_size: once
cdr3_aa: CASSLAGGNTDTQYF
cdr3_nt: TGTGCCAGCAGTTTGGCAGGGGGCAACACAGATACGCAGTATTTT

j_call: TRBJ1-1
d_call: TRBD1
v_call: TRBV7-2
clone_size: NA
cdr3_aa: CASSLARTGAGTEAFF
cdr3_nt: TGTGCCAGCAGCTTAGCACGAACAGGGGCAGGCACTGAAGCTTTCTTT

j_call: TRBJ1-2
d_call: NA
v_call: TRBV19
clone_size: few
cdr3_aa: CASSRNSENYGYTF
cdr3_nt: TGTGCCAGTAGTAGGAACAGTGAAAACTATGGCTACACCTTC

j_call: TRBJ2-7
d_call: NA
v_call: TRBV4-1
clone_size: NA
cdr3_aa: CASSQRTNGYEQYF
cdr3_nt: TGCGCCAGCAGCCAACGGACTAATGGCTACGAGCAGTACTTC

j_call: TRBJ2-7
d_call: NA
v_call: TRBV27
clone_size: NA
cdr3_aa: CASSLYPAYEEQYF
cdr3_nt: TGTGCCAGCAGTTTATACCCCGCCTACGAAGAGCAGTACTTC

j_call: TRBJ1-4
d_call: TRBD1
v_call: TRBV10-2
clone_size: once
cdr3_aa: CASSTTGATNEKLFF
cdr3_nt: TGCGCCAGCAGTACGACAGGGGCAACTAATGAAAAACTGTTTTTT

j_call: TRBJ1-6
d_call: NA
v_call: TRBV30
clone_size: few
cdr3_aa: CAWRAQTGSPLHF
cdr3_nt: TGTGCCTGGAGGGCCCAAACAGGGTCACCCCTCCACTTT

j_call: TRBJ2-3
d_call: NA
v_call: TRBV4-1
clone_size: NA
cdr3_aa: CASSPTDIYTDTQYF
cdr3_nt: TGCGCCAGCAGCCCCACGGACATTTACACAGATACGCAGTATTTT

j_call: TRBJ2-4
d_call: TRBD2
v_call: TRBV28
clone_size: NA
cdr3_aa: CASSSILADLGQGAKNIQYF
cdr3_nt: TGTGCCAGCAGTTCAATCCTAGCGGACCTTGGCCAGGGAGCCAAAAACATTCAGTACTTC

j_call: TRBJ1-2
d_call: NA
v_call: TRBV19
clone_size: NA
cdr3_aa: CASRAQGFNYGYTF
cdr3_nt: TGTGCCAGTAGGGCCCAGGGGTTTAACTATGGCTACACCTTC

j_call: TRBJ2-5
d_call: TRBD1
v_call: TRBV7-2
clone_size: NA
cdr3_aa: CASSQQSGTGEETQYF
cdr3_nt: TGTGCCAGCAGCCAGCAGTCCGGGACAGGGGAAGAGACCCAGTACTTC

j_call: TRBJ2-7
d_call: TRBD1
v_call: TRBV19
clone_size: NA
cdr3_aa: CASSPGQGLGAYEQYF
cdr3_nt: TGTGCCAGTAGTCCGGGACAGGGTTTGGGGGCCTACGAGCAGTACTTC

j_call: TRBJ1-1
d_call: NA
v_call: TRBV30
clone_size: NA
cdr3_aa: CAWSVRGNTEAFF
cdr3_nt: TGTGCCTGGAGTGTAAGGGGGAACACTGAAGCTTTCTTT

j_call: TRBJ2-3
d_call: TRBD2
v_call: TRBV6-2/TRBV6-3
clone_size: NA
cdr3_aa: CASSYSSGINTQYF
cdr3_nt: TGTGCCAGCAGTTACTCTAGCGGGATAAATACGCAGTATTTT

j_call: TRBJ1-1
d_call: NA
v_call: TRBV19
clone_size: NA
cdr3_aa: CASSTPGFRTEAFF
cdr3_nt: TGTGCCAGTAGTACTCCAGGGTTTCGCACTGAAGCTTTCTTT

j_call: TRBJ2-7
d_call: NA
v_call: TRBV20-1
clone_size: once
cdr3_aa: CSASGLLGRNPSYEQYF
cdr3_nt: TGCAGTGCTAGTGGGCTGTTAGGGAGGAACCCCTCCTACGAGCAGTACTTC

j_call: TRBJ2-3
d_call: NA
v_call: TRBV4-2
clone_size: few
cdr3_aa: CASSQTSSPDTQYF
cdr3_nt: TGTGCCAGCAGCCAAACTAGTAGTCCAGATACGCAGTATTTT

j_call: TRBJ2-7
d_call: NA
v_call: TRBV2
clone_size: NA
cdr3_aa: CASSGKRGNEQYF
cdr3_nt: TGTGCCAGCAGTGGCAAGAGAGGGAACGAGCAGTACTTC

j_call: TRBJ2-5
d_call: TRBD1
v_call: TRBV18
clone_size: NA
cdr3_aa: CASSGQGGETQYF
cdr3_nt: TGTGCCAGCTCCGGACAGGGGGGCGAGACCCAGTACTTC

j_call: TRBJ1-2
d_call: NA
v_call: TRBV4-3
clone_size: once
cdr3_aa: CASSDLTTGSYGYTF
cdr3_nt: TGCGCCAGCAGCGACTTAACAACAGGTTCCTATGGCTACACCTTC

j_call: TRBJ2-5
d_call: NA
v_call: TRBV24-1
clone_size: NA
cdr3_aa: CATSDLGWEGGTETQYF
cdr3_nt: TGTGCCACCAGTGATTTGGGGTGGGAGGGGGGTACGGAGACCCAGTACTTC

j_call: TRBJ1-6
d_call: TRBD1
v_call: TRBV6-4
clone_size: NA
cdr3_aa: CASRRTGEGSPLHF
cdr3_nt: TGTGCCAGCAGGAGGACAGGGGAAGGTTCACCCCTCCACTTT

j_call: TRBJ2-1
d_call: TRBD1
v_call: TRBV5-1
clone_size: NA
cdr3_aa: CATRRYTGEYEQFF
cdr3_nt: TGCGCCACCAGACGATATACAGGGGAATATGAGCAGTTCTTC

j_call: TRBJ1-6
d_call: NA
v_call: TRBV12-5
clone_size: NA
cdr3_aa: CASGLRIAGLSPLHF
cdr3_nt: TGTGCTAGTGGTTTGCGGATAGCGGGCCTTTCACCCCTCCACTTT

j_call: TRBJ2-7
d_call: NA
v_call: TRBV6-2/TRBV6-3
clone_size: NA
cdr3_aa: CASSYSSSGLTYEQYF
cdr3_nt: TGTGCCAGCAGTTACTCAAGTAGCGGTCTCACCTACGAGCAGTACTTC

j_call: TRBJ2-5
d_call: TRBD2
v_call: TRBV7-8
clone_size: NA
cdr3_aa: CASSSTSGRASRYF
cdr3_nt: TGTGCCAGCAGCTCTACTAGCGGGAGGGCCTCACGGTACTTC

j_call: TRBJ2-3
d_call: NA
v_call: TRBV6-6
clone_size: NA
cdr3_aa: CASSSTGSDTQYF
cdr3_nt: TGTGCCAGCAGTTCGACAGGTTCCGATACGCAGTATTTT

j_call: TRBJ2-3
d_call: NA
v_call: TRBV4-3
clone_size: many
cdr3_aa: CASSQDGRAADTQYF
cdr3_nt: TGCGCCAGCAGCCAAGATGGCAGGGCCGCAGATACGCAGTATTTT

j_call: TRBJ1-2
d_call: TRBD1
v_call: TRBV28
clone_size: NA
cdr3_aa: CASSSQQGIIYGYTF
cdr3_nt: TGTGCCAGCAGTTCACAACAGGGGATCATCTATGGCTACACCTTC

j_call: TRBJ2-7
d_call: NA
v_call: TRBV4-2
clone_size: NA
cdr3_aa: CASSQDRDFYEQYF
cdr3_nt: TGTGCCAGCAGCCAAGACCGGGACTTCTACGAGCAGTACTTC

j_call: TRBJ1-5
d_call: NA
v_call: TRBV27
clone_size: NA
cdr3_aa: CASSPMKGGNSNQPQHF
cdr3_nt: TGTGCCAGCAGCCCTATGAAGGGGGGGAATAGCAATCAGCCCCAGCATTTT

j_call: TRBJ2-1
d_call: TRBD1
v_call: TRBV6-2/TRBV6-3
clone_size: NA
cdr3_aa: CASSIQGAYNEQFF
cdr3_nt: TGTGCCAGCAGTATACAGGGGGCCTACAATGAGCAGTTCTTC

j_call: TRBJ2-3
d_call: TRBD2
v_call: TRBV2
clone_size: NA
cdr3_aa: CASSASGKTDTQYF
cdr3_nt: TGTGCCAGCAGTGCTAGCGGGAAGACAGATACGCAGTATTTT

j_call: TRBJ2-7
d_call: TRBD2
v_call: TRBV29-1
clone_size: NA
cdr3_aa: CSVDPWGLAGQYF
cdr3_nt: TGCAGCGTAGACCCTTGGGGACTAGCTGGGCAGTACTTC

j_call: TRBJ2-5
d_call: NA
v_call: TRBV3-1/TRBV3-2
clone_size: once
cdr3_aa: CASSSWAVADSRETQYF
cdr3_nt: TGTGCCAGCAGCTCCTGGGCGGTAGCGGACTCTCGAGAGACCCAGTACTTC

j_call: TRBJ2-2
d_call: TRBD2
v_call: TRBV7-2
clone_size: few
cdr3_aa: CASSLDGSGRSGTGELFF
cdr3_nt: TGTGCCAGCAGCTTAGACGGTAGCGGGAGGTCAGGGACCGGGGAGCTGTTTTTT

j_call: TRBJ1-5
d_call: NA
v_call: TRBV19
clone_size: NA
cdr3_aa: CASSIGQVGNQPQHF
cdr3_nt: TGTGCCAGTAGTATAGGACAGGTCGGGAATCAGCCCCAGCATTTT

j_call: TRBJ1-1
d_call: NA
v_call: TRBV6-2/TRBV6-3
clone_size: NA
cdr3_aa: CASSYSWGGDTEAFF
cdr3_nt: TGTGCCAGCAGTTACTCCTGGGGGGGGGACACTGAAGCTTTCTTT

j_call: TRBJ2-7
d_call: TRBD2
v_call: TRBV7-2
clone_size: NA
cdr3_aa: CASSLAGGGNEQYF
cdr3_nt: TGTGCCAGCAGCTTAGCGGGCGGGGGAAACGAGCAGTACTTC

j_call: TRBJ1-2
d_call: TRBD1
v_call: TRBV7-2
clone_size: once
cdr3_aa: CASSPGQGRGYTF
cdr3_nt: TGTGCCAGCAGCCCCGGACAGGGGAGAGGCTACACCTTC

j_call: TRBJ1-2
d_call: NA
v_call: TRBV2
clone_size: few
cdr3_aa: CASSESVLYGYTF
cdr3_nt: TGTGCCAGCAGTGAATCGGTCCTCTATGGCTACACCTTC

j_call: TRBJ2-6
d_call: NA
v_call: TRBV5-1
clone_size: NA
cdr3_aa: CASSLYTGSGANVLTF
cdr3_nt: TGCGCCAGCAGCTTGTACACAGGGTCTGGGGCCAACGTCCTGACTTTC

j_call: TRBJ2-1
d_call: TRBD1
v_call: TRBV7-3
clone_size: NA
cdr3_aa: CASSPGQGNNEQFF
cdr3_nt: TGTGCCAGCAGCCCGGGACAGGGGAACAATGAGCAGTTCTTC

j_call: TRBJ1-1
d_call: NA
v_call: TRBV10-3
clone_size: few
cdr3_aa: CAIKNDRIHTEAFF
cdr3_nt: TGTGCCATCAAAAATGACAGGATACACACTGAAGCTTTCTTT

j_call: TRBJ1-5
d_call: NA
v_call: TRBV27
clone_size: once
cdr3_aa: CASSLRGTNQPQHF
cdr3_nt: TGTGCCAGCAGTTTAAGGGGGACAAATCAGCCCCAGCATTTT

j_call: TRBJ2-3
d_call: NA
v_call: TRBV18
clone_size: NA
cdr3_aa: CASSLGSQTDTQYF
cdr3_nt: TGTGCCAGCTCACTAGGGAGCCAAACAGATACGCAGTATTTT

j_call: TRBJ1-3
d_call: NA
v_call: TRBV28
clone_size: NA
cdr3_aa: CASSLTGEGNTIYF
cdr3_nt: TGTGCCAGCAGTTTAACGGGGGAGGGAAACACCATATATTTT

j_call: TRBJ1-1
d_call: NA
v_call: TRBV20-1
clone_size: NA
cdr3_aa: CSVFSDSEAFF
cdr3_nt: TGCAGTGTGTTCTCAGACAGTGAAGCTTTCTTT